The T cell receptor beta chain described here comes from a study of cytomegalovirus exposure and HLA in healthy donors. Study-wide points: Among TCR beta chains, those listed as cytomegalovirus-associated numbered fewer than 200.

The CDR3 has 14 residues. Germline V gene lookup returns CDR1 MNHNS and CDR2 SASEGT. V dropped 2 bases and J dropped 4 bases, with 12 bases sitting between them. 60 Vbeta and 13 Jbeta primers were used in PCR. TCRdb's table, derived via immunoSEQ multiplex PCR, lists solely in-frame clones and lacks some. Among roughly 130,000 clones listed, 70% to 80% were seen once. On this clone: Its antigen is currently unknown.

The sequenced material came from PBMCs. The origin of this receptor is a human donor in good health. The chain couples TRBV6-1 to TRBJ2-7; possible D gene TRBD1, 6 bases. The DNA for the CDR3 is TGTGCCAGCAGTGAACGGGGCAGGGGTTACGAGCAGTACTTC. Its protein is CASSERGRGYEQYF.